The next 25 T cell receptor beta chains were all read from a single sample in a study of blood T cells in healthy people across ages. A second PCR of 7 to 11 cycles used a sample-barcoded 5' primer and a J-beta primer mix. TCRdb re-called the 5' RACE reads through MiXCR, storing one row per CDR3 protein. The repertoire consists of 1,500,000 or so distinct CDR3 sequences, with around 40% occurring once and the leading ten covering about 4%. The specimen was blood. Receptor source: a woman under 30 in good health.

This clonotype came up a few times. This chain uses TRBV11-2 with TRBJ2-5, with D perhaps TRBD1 or TRBD2 (6 bases each). The CDR3 covers 15 residues. The germline gives CDR1 SGHAT, CDR2 FQNNGV. V shed 1 base and J shed 11 bases, with 20 bases lying between them. CDR3 bases: TGTGCCAGCAGCTTAGGGAGGGGAAGGGACAATGAGCAGTACTTC. Translating gives CASSLGRGRDNEQYF.

This clonotype was seen a handful of times. The CDR3 sequence is CASSYRGLEETQYF. In DNA, the CDR3 is TGTGCCAGCAGTTACAGGGGACTAGAAGAGACCCAGTACTTC. V and J are TRBV6-2 or TRBV6-3 and TRBJ2-5, with TRBD2 matching over 8 bases. The CDR3 covers 14 residues. The V and J ends lost 2 bases and 3 bases, in that order; junction bases with no gene match: 2. CDR1 is MNHEY, CDR2 SVGEGT, per germline.

The gene calls are TRBV7-2 and TRBJ1-6; TRBD1 aligns across 9 bases. J lost 9 bases, V lost 7 bases, and 7 bases had no gene match. Germline-derived CDR1 and CDR2 are SGHTA and FQGNSA. The CDR3 spans 14 residues. CDR3 DNA sequence: TGTGCCAGCAACACCGGGACAGGGCGTTCACCCCTCCACTTT. It specifies CASNTGTGRSPLHF. The full variable domain, in which reference TRBV7-2 and TRBJ1-6 provide the parts outside the CDR3, is GAGVSQSPSNKVTEKGKDVELRCDPISGHTALYWYRQSLGQGLEFLIYFQGNSAPDKSGLPSDRFSAERTGGSVSTLTIQRTQQEDSAVYLCASNTGTGRSPLHFGNGTRLTVT.

The chain links TRBV7-2 to TRBJ2-4, with TRBD2 matching 15 bases. The CDR3 is 20 amino acids. Germline V gene data show CDR1 as SGHTA and CDR2 as FQGNSA. J gave up 2 bases and V 5 bases, and 13 bases lay outside the gene matches. In nucleotides, the CDR3 is TGTGCCAGCAGCGAACTAGGCCGGACTAGCGGGGGGGCATCCAAAAACATTCAGTACTTC. Translated: CASSELGRTSGGASKNIQYF.

This clonotype has only one observation. The V and J genes are TRBV7-2 and TRBJ2-4; no reliable D call. The DNA end lines up better with TRBJ2-7; the J call may be wrong. The germline V gene encodes CDR1 SGHTA and CDR2 FQGNSA. The CDR3 has 12 residues. Here the CDR3 reads CASSFRVGEQYF. CDR3 sequence (DNA): TGTGCCAGCAGCTTCAGAGTCGGCGAGCAGTACTTC.

This clonotype appeared a few times. The V call is TRBV20-1, the J call TRBJ2-3, with 7 bases fitting TRBD1. Germline V CDR1 and CDR2: DFQATT, SNEGSKA (reference sequence). The CDR3 totals 14 residues. V lost 6 bases to trimming and J lost 3 bases; unmatched junction nucleotides: 9. In DNA, the CDR3 is TGCAGTGCCCCAGACAGGGTTGGAACAGATACGCAGTATTTT. Translated: CSAPDRVGTDTQYF.

This clonotype was observed a single time. The genes are TRBV5-1 and TRBJ1-5; no reliable D call. The CDR3 extends over 14 amino acids. The germline V and J ends were trimmed by 0 bases and 4 bases, with 8 bases remaining between them. Germline assignment: CDR1 SGHRS and CDR2 YFSETQ. CDR3 sequence (DNA): TGCGCCAGCAGCTTGGGGGAGTGGAATCAGCCCCAGCATTTT. Translated, it gives CASSLGEWNQPQHF.

This clonotype appeared once. This chain joins TRBV27 and TRBJ1-5, with D possibly TRBD1 on 6 matching bases. The CDR3 runs 14 residues. The germline CDR1 and CDR2 sequences are MNHEY and SMNVEV (reference sequence). V was pared by 2 bases and J by 6 bases, with 11 bases between. The CDR3 sequence: CASSLQGRGQPQHF. For the CDR3, the DNA is TGTGCCAGCAGTTTACAGGGGCGGGGTCAGCCCCAGCATTTT.

There are a few counts of this clonotype. This chain joins TRBV9 and TRBJ2-5; weak D call: TRBD1 (6 bases). Trimming took 5 bases from V and 2 from J, leaving 16 bases between them. This CDR3 has 15 amino acids. The germline V gene has CDR1 SGDLS and CDR2 YYNGEE. CDR3 sequence: CASRGAGQLQETQYF. The CDR3 DNA is TGTGCCAGCAGGGGGGCCGGACAGCTACAAGAGACCCAGTACTTC.

The table lists this clonotype with a count of one. V usage is TRBV4-3 and J usage is TRBJ2-5; 10 nucleotides line up with TRBD2. Germline-derived CDR1 and CDR2 are LGHNA and YSLEER. The CDR3 contains 16 residues. The V gene end was trimmed by 0 bases and the J gene end by 7 bases; junction bases not matched to a gene: 8. The CDR3 sequence is CASSQDVASGGGTQYF. The CDR3 DNA is TGCGCCAGCAGCCAAGACGTAGCTAGCGGGGGAGGGACCCAGTACTTC.

This clonotype appeared a few times. V gene TRBV5-4 combines with J gene TRBJ1-2, with a weak D call TRBD1 (5 bases). The CDR3 runs to 17 residues. Germline assignment: CDR1 SGHNT and CDR2 YYREEE (reference sequence). The V end lost 1 base, the J end lost 4 bases, and 20 bases lay between the germline ends. The CDR3 DNA reads TGTGCCAGCAGCTTGCAGGGAAAGGGAGGGGAAGTCTATGGCTACACCTTC. It encodes CASSLQGKGGEVYGYTF.

This chain uses TRBV7-2 with TRBJ1-2, with D tentatively TRBD1 (5 bases). This CDR3 spans 15 amino acids. Per the germline V gene, CDR1 is SGHTA and CDR2 is FQGNSA. Trimming stripped 5 bases from V and 4 bases from J, with 17 bases between. CDR3 region: CASSPPPRQLYGYTF. CDR3 nucleotides: TGTGCCAGCAGCCCGCCCCCCCGACAGCTCTATGGCTACACCTTC.

V gene TRBV30 combines with J gene TRBJ1-4; the D gene is possibly TRBD1 (5 bases). The germline V gene has CDR1 GTSNPN and CDR2 SVGIG (reference sequence). V was shortened by 2 bases and J by 4 bases, with 14 bases between the two germline ends. The CDR3 sequence is 15 residues long. Here the CDR3 reads CAWSKLTGVNEKLFF. The CDR3 nucleotides are TGTGCCTGGAGTAAGCTGACGGGGGTTAATGAAAAACTGTTTTTT.

This clonotype occurred a few times. This rearrangement joins TRBV3-1 to TRBJ1-2; a weak D match, TRBD1 (6 bases). Germline V CDR1 and CDR2: LGHDT, YNNKEL (reference sequence). Trimming pared 1 base from V and 3 bases from J, leaving 15 bases between. This CDR3 has 16 residues. In nucleotides, the CDR3 is TGTGCCAGCAGCCAAGGCCAGGGGTTCATGGACTATGGCTACACCTTC. This translates into CASSQGQGFMDYGYTF.

The rearrangement uses TRBV5-1 and TRBJ2-5, with 7 bases aligning to TRBD2. J gave up 2 bases and V 2 bases, and 3 bases lay outside the gene matches. The germline V gene has CDR1 SGHRS and CDR2 YFSETQ. This CDR3 region has 14 residues. The CDR3 sequence is CASSFGTKQETQYF. For the CDR3, the DNA is TGCGCCAGCAGCTTTGGGACTAAACAAGAGACCCAGTACTTC.

The chain carries TRBV5-1 and TRBJ2-7, with TRBD2 matching 8 bases. After removal of 4 bases from V and 5 bases from J, the junction contained 8 bases not matched to a gene. The germline V gene has CDR1 SGHRS and CDR2 YFSETQ. The CDR3 contains 14 residues. The DNA of the CDR3 is TGCGCCAGCAGCGAGACTAGCGCGGGCGACGAGCAGTACTTC. Amino acid sequence: CASSETSAGDEQYF.

This chain joins TRBV12-3 or TRBV12-4 and TRBJ2-1; 9 bases align to TRBD2. J lost 3 bases, V lost 5 bases, and 8 bases had no gene match. The CDR3 runs 16 residues. CDR3 bases: TGTGCCAGCAGTCTCCCGAGCGGGAGGCACTACAATGAGCAGTTCTTC. Translation gives CASSLPSGRHYNEQFF.

Here the CDR3 DNA reads TGTGCCAGCAGCTGGTACACGGGACCGACCTACGAGCAGTACTTC. Its translation: CASSWYTGPTYEQYF. The rearrangement joins TRBV5-4 to TRBJ2-7; either TRBD1 or TRBD2 may fit D (5 bases each). With 3 bases removed from V and 2 bases from J, the gap between germline ends came to 15 bases. The CDR3 loop spans 15 amino acids. Germline loops: CDR1 SGHNT, CDR2 YYREEE (reference sequence).

V usage is TRBV3-1 and J usage is TRBJ1-2; a possible D gene is TRBD1 (5 bases). Germline values: CDR1 LGHDT, CDR2 YNNKEL (reference sequence). The CDR3 spans 12 residues. Trimming shortened V by 2 bases and J by 8 bases, and 9 bases separated the two germline ends. CDR3 sequence: CASSQSGQGYTF. The CDR3 nucleotides read TGTGCCAGCAGCCAATCAGGGCAAGGCTACACCTTC.

The rearrangement joins TRBV10-3 to TRBJ1-1; TRBD1 agrees at 8 bases. Germline-derived CDR1 and CDR2 are ENHRY and SYGVKD. There are 14 residues in the CDR3. Trimming cost V 5 bases and J 0 bases; bases outside gene matches: 2. The CDR3 is CAISWTGMNTEAFF. CDR3 nucleotides: TGTGCCATCAGTTGGACAGGGATGAACACTGAAGCTTTCTTT.

This chain connects TRBV3-1 to TRBJ1-6; no reliable D call. V was trimmed by 4 bases and J by 7 bases, leaving 11 bases between them. CDR3 length equals 14 residues. The germline V gene encodes CDR1 LGHDT and CDR2 YNNKEL (reference sequence). The CDR3 spells CASSPMTENSPLHF. The CDR3 DNA reads as TGTGCCAGCAGCCCTATGACCGAGAATTCACCCCTCCACTTT.

The count of this clonotype is one. The CDR3 here is CASSHSWVQETQYF. Here the CDR3 DNA reads TGCGCCAGCAGCCATTCATGGGTCCAAGAGACCCAGTACTTC. The chain employs TRBV4-3 and TRBJ2-5, with D uncertain. CDR1 is LGHNA, CDR2 YSLEER, per germline. This CDR3 is built from 14 residues. Trimming shortened V by 3 bases and J by 1 base, and 9 bases separated the two germline ends.

This chain uses TRBV15 with TRBJ2-2, with D perhaps TRBD2 (6 bases). This CDR3 spans 15 amino acids. The germline V and J ends were trimmed by 3 bases and 2 bases, with 10 bases remaining between them. The V gene's germline CDR1 is LNHNV and CDR2 YYDKDF (reference sequence). The CDR3, as DNA: TGTGCCACCAGCAGGGACTACCTAAACACCGGGGAGCTGTTTTTT. It encodes CATSRDYLNTGELFF.

This sequence joins TRBV6-5 and TRBJ2-7, with 11 bases lining up with TRBD2. TRBJ2-5 matches the DNA end more closely, so the J call is doubtful. Germline lookup yields CDR1 MNHEY and CDR2 SVGAGI. This CDR3 spans 16 amino acids. The CDR3 region is CASSYSASGGRETQYF. As DNA, the CDR3 is TGTGCCAGCAGTTACTCGGCTAGCGGGGGGAGGGAGACCCAGTACTTC.

The rearrangement links TRBV4-1 to TRBJ2-3, with TRBD2 matching 9 bases. The CDR3 sequence is 15 residues long. With 4 bases clipped from V and 7 bases from J, the junction kept 9 bases outside the gene matches. Germline V gives CDR1 MGHRA, CDR2 YSYEKL. The CDR3 is CASSPGIAGVNTQYF. The CDR3 nucleotides read TGCGCCAGCAGCCCCGGGATAGCGGGAGTTAATACGCAGTATTTT.